These T cell receptor beta chains were read from a single sample in a study of patients and donors after allogeneic stem cell transplantation. TCRdb reprocessed the RT-PCR reads via MiXCR and lists one record per CDR3 protein. The table includes 85,000 to 90,000 distinct CDR3 sequences, around 48% detected once. Specimen: blood, either unsorted or a sorted T cell fraction (not recorded which). These receptors were taken from a human donor who was either an allogeneic HSCT recipient or a stem cell or donor lymphocyte infusion donor (not recorded which). It is not recorded whose cells these are; they may come from a transplant donor. The CDR3 runs from the conserved cysteine through the conserved F or W. Fields, in order: V gene, J gene, D gene, clone size, CDR3 DNA, CDR3 protein. A D gene is named only where the DNA matches it firmly. Clone sizes are given selectively: once, few, many, or a class where the clone is expanded.

V: TRBV11-2
J: TRBJ2-2
D: .
size: .
DNA: TGTGCCAGCAGCTTTCTACAGGGCTCCGGGGAGCTGTTTTTT
CDR3: CASSFLQGSGELFF

V: TRBV20-1
J: TRBJ1-6
D: .
size: .
DNA: TGCAGTGCTTTCCCGGGGGGCTTCAATTCACCCCTCCACTTT
CDR3: CSAFPGGFNSPLHF

V: TRBV28
J: TRBJ1-6
D: .
size: .
DNA: TGTGCCAGCATCCTACGCGCGGGGTATAATTCACCCCTCCACTTT
CDR3: CASILRAGYNSPLHF

V: TRBV12-3/TRBV12-4
J: TRBJ1-2
D: .
size: .
DNA: TGTGCCAGCAGTTTACAGGGCTACACCTTC
CDR3: CASSLQGYTF

V: TRBV12-3/TRBV12-4
J: TRBJ1-1
D: TRBD1
size: few
DNA: TGTGCCAGCAGTTCACCCCGGGACAGGGAGAACACTGAAGCTTTCTTT
CDR3: CASSSPRDRENTEAFF

V: TRBV29-1
J: TRBJ1-4
D: .
size: .
DNA: TGCAGCGGAGCGAGGGGGACTAATGAAAAACTGTTTTTT
CDR3: CSGARGTNEKLFF

V: TRBV28
J: TRBJ1-2
D: .
size: .
DNA: TGTGCCAGCAGACCGGACGGGCCTAACTATGGCTACACCTTC
CDR3: CASRPDGPNYGYTF

V: TRBV5-1
J: TRBJ2-1
D: .
size: .
DNA: TGCGCCAGCAGCTTGGGACGTTCCTACAATGAGCAGTTCTTC
CDR3: CASSLGRSYNEQFF

V: TRBV4-1
J: TRBJ2-1
D: TRBD2
size: .
DNA: TGCGCCAGCAGCCTTACTAGCGGGAGTTATGACGAGCAGTTCTTC
CDR3: CASSLTSGSYDEQFF

V: TRBV7-9
J: TRBJ2-5
D: .
size: few
DNA: TGTGCCAGCAGCTTCAGGCCGACAGGCCAAGAGACCCAGTACTTC
CDR3: CASSFRPTGQETQYF

V: TRBV12-3/TRBV12-4
J: TRBJ1-5
D: TRBD1
size: .
DNA: TGTGCCAGCAGACGGACAGGGAGCAATCAGCCCCAGCATTTT
CDR3: CASRRTGSNQPQHF

V: TRBV7-9
J: TRBJ1-1
D: .
size: .
DNA: TGTGCCAGCAGCTTTCAGCCCACTGTGAACACTGAAGCTTTCTTT
CDR3: CASSFQPTVNTEAFF

V: TRBV28
J: TRBJ1-5
D: .
size: few
DNA: TGTGCCAGCTCTACCCAGGGGCTTGGTCAGCCCCAGCATTTT
CDR3: CASSTQGLGQPQHF

V: TRBV12-3/TRBV12-4
J: TRBJ1-1
D: .
size: .
DNA: TGTGCCAGCAGTTTCGAAGGGGCTGGTACTGAAGCTTTCTTT
CDR3: CASSFEGAGTEAFF

V: TRBV3-1
J: TRBJ2-4
D: .
size: .
DNA: TGTGCCAGCAGCCGGGCAGGGAGGACCAAAAACATTCAGTACTTC
CDR3: CASSRAGRTKNIQYF

V: TRBV14
J: TRBJ2-1
D: .
size: .
DNA: TGTGCCAGCAGCCAAGTAGACATTGGAAATGAGCAGTTCTTC
CDR3: CASSQVDIGNEQFF

V: TRBV7-9
J: TRBJ1-1
D: .
size: few
DNA: TGTGCCAGCAGCTTATTAGTCGACACTGAAGCTTTCTTT
CDR3: CASSLLVDTEAFF

V: TRBV6-5
J: TRBJ2-4
D: .
size: .
DNA: TGTGCCAGCAGTTTCCTCCCCAAACCCGGGGCCAAAAACATTCAGTACTTC
CDR3: CASSFLPKPGAKNIQYF

V: TRBV20-1
J: TRBJ1-5
D: .
size: .
DNA: TGCAGTGCTAGAGAGTTCCCAGCAAATCAGCCCCAGCATTTT
CDR3: CSAREFPANQPQHF

V: TRBV12-3/TRBV12-4
J: TRBJ1-4
D: TRBD1
size: few
DNA: TGTGCCAGCAGCCCGGGACAGGAGATCCTGTTTTTT
CDR3: CASSPGQEILFF

V: TRBV9
J: TRBJ2-6
D: TRBD1
size: .
DNA: TGTGCCAGCAGCAAAACAGGGGCTGGGGCCAACGTCCTGACTTTC
CDR3: CASSKTGAGANVLTF

V: TRBV25-1
J: TRBJ1-1
D: .
size: .
DNA: TGTGCCAGCAGTGATTGGTGGACCGAAGCTTTCTTT
CDR3: CASSDWWTEAFF

V: TRBV20-1
J: TRBJ1-1
D: .
size: few
DNA: TGCAGTGCTAGAGACGCGAACACTGAAGCTTTCTTT
CDR3: CSARDANTEAFF

V: TRBV5-5
J: TRBJ1-1
D: .
size: .
DNA: TGTGCCAGCAGCTTGGGCTCCCACACTGAAGCTTTCTTT
CDR3: CASSLGSHTEAFF

V: TRBV9
J: TRBJ1-2
D: .
size: .
DNA: TGTGCCAGCAGCACAACAAGGGACTATGGCTACACCTTC
CDR3: CASSTTRDYGYTF

V: TRBV7-6
J: TRBJ1-1
D: .
size: few
DNA: TGTGCCAGCAGCTTAGCGGCGGGGGGCTCTGAAGCTTTCTTT
CDR3: CASSLAAGGSEAFF

V: TRBV7-8
J: TRBJ2-1
D: .
size: .
DNA: TGTGCCAGCAGCTTACATACAAGCTCCTACAATGAGCAGTTCTTC
CDR3: CASSLHTSSYNEQFF

V: TRBV7-9
J: TRBJ2-5
D: .
size: many
DNA: TGTGCCAGCAGCACCGCCACGTACGCGTCGGACGAGACCCAGTACTTC
CDR3: CASSTATYASDETQYF

V: TRBV10-3
J: TRBJ1-3
D: .
size: .
DNA: TGTGCCATTGCCCTTGGAAACACCATATATTTT
CDR3: CAIALGNTIYF

V: TRBV28
J: TRBJ2-3
D: .
size: .
DNA: TGTGCCAGCAGTCCCTACAGGGAGGATACGCAGTATTTT
CDR3: CASSPYREDTQYF

V: TRBV4-3
J: TRBJ1-1
D: .
size: .
DNA: TGCGCCAGCAGCCCCCAAACGGTAGAAAACACTGAAGCTTTCTTT
CDR3: CASSPQTVENTEAFF

V: TRBV5-1
J: TRBJ1-1
D: .
size: .
DNA: TGCGCCAGCAGCGAAGGAATCGGTAGATCAGCTTTCTTT
CDR3: CASSEGIGRSAFF

V: TRBV12-3/TRBV12-4
J: TRBJ1-5
D: .
size: .
DNA: TGTGCCAGCAGTTTCGGGGGAGGGCAGCCCCAGCATTTT
CDR3: CASSFGGGQPQHF

V: TRBV6-6
J: TRBJ1-2
D: .
size: .
DNA: TGTGCCAGCAGTTACGCGGCAGGTCATGGCTACACCTTC
CDR3: CASSYAAGHGYTF

V: TRBV5-4
J: TRBJ1-2
D: .
size: .
DNA: TGTGCCAGCAGCTTGGACAGGCCCCCCACCTATGGCTACACCTTC
CDR3: CASSLDRPPTYGYTF

V: TRBV28
J: TRBJ2-1
D: TRBD2
size: .
DNA: TGTGCCAGCAGGCTAGCGGGGTACTCCTTTCTTAGCTCCTACAATGAGCAGTTCTTC
CDR3: CASRLAGYSFLSSYNEQFF

V: TRBV9
J: TRBJ2-1
D: .
size: .
DNA: TGTGCCAGCAGCCCGCGCACGAGACGCAACAATGAGCAGTTCTTC
CDR3: CASSPRTRRNNEQFF

V: TRBV5-5
J: TRBJ1-3
D: .
size: .
DNA: TGTGCCAGCAGCTTAGGTTGGGCTGACACCATATATTTT
CDR3: CASSLGWADTIYF

V: TRBV29-1
J: TRBJ2-7
D: TRBD1
size: .
DNA: TGCAGCGTTGACGGGACAGGGTCCTACGAGCAGTACTTC
CDR3: CSVDGTGSYEQYF

V: TRBV10-3
J: TRBJ1-1
D: .
size: .
DNA: TGTGCCATCCAGACAGAGAACACTGAAGCTTTCTTT
CDR3: CAIQTENTEAFF

V: TRBV28
J: TRBJ2-4
D: .
size: .
DNA: TGTGCCAGCAGTCCAGGCCTAGGAGCCAAAAACATTCAGTACTTC
CDR3: CASSPGLGAKNIQYF

V: TRBV4-1
J: TRBJ1-4
D: TRBD1
size: .
DNA: TGCGCCAGCAGCCGGAAGGGACAGGGGCCTGCAACTAATGAAAAACTGTTTTTT
CDR3: CASSRKGQGPATNEKLFF

V: TRBV20-1
J: TRBJ1-2
D: .
size: few
DNA: TGCAGTGCTAGCTTTCTGGGACCCTATGGCTACACCTTC
CDR3: CSASFLGPYGYTF